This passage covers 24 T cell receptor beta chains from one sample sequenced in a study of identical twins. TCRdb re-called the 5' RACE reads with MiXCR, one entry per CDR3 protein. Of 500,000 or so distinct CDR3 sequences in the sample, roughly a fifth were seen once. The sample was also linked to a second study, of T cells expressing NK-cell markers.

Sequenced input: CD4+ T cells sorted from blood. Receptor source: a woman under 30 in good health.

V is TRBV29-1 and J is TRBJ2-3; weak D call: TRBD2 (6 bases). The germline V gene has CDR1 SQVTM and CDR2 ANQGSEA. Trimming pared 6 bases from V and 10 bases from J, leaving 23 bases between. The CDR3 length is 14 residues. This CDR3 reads CSVARGTPGGSQYF. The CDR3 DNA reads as TGCAGCGTCGCGCGCGGGACTCCGGGTGGATCGCAGTATTTT.

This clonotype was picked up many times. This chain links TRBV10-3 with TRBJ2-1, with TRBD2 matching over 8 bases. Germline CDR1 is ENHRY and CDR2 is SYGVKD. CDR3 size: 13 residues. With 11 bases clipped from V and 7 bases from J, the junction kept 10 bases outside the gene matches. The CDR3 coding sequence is TGTGCCTCGGGGGGGGCTAACGAAAATGAGCAGTTCTTC. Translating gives CASGGANENEQFF.

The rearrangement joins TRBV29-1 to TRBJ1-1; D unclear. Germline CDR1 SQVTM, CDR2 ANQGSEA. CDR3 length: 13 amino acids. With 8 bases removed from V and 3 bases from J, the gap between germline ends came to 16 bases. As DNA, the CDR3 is TGCAGCACCCGGACGGTACAAGACACTGAAGCTTTCTTT. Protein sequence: CSTRTVQDTEAFF.

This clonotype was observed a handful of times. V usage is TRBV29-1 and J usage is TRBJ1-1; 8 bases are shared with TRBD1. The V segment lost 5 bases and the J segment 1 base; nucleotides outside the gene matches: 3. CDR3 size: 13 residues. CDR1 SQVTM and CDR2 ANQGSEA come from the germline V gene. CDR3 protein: CSVRTGTNTEAFF. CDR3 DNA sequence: TGCAGCGTTCGGACAGGGACGAACACTGAAGCTTTCTTT.

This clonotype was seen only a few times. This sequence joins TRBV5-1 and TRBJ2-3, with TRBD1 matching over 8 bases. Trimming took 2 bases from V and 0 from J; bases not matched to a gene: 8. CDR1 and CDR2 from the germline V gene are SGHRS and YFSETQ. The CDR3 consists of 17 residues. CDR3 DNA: TGCGCCAGCAGCTTACTAACGACAGGGGCAAGCACAGATACGCAGTATTTT. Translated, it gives CASSLLTTGASTDTQYF.

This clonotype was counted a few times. CDR3 residues: CASNSPLAGGSDTQYF. CDR3 DNA: TGTGCCAGCAACTCCCCACTAGCGGGGGGATCGGATACGCAGTATTTT. V is TRBV27 and J is TRBJ2-3; TRBD2 agrees at 12 bases. The CDR3 sequence is 16 residues long. V dropped 7 bases and J dropped 6; count of bases not matched to a gene: 11. Germline V gene sequence: CDR1 MNHEY, CDR2 SMNVEV (reference sequence).

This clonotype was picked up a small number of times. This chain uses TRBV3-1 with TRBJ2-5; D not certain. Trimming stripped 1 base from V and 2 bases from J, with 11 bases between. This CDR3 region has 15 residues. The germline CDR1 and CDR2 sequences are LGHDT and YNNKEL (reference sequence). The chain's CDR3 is CASSQGIGAQETQYF. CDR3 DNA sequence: TGTGCCAGCAGCCAAGGTATAGGAGCACAAGAGACCCAGTACTTC.

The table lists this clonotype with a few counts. The CDR3 DNA reads as TGTGCCAGCAGTTTTGGTAACTATGGCTACACCTTC. Amino acids: CASSFGNYGYTF. The chain is built from TRBV12-3 or TRBV12-4 and TRBJ1-2, with D unresolved. This CDR3 has 12 amino acids. With 3 bases removed from V and 1 base from J, the gap between germline ends came to 3 bases.

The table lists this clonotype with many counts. The CDR3, as DNA: TGTGCCAGCAGTTTTGAGGGTTACACTGAAGCTTTCTTT. Translating it yields CASSFEGYTEAFF. The rearrangement uses TRBV12-3 or TRBV12-4 and TRBJ1-1; D is unresolved. The CDR3 is made up of 13 amino acids. Trimming stripped 3 bases from V and 3 bases from J, with 8 bases between.

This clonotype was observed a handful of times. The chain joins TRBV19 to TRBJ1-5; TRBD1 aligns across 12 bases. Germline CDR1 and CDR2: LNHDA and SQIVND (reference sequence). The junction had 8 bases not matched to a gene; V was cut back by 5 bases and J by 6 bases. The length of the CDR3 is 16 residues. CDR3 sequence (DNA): TGTGCCAGTAGTGATGGGACAGGGGGCCAGGGTCAGCCCCAGCATTTT. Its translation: CASSDGTGGQGQPQHF.

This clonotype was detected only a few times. For the CDR3, the DNA is TGTGCCAGCAGACCAGCGGCCGCCTTGAGGATGACCTACAATGAGCAGTTCTTC. Protein product: CASRPAAALRMTYNEQFF. This sequence joins TRBV6-1 and TRBJ2-1; TRBD2 might be the D (5 bases). V dropped 6 bases and J dropped 2 bases, with 23 bases sitting between them. This CDR3 contains 18 residues. Germline CDR1 MNHNS, CDR2 SASEGT.

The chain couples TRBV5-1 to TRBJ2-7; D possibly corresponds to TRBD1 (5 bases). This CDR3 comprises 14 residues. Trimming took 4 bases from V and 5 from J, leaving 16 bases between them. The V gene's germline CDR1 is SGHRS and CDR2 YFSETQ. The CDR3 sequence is CASSPDWGLNEQYF. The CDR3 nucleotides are TGCGCCAGCAGCCCCGACTGGGGCTTAAACGAGCAGTACTTC.

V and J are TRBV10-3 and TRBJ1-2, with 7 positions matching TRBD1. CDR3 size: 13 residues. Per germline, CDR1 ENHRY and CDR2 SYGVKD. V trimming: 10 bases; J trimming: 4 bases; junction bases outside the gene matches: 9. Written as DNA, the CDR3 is TGTGCCACCACACAGGGGCCCTCCTATGGCTACACCTTC. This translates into CATTQGPSYGYTF.

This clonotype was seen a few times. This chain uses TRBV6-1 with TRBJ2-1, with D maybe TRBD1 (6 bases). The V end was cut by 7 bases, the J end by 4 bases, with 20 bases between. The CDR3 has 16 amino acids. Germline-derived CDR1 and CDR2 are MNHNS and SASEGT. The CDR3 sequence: CASTLLQGLEYNEQFF. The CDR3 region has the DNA TGTGCCAGCACCCTACTACAGGGTCTGGAATACAATGAGCAGTTCTTC.

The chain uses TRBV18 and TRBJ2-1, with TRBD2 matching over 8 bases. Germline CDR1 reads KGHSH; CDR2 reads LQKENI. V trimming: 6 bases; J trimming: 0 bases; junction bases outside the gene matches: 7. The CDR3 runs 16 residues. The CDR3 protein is CASSFGLARSYNEQFF. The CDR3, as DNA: TGTGCCAGCTCCTTCGGACTAGCCCGCTCCTACAATGAGCAGTTCTTC.

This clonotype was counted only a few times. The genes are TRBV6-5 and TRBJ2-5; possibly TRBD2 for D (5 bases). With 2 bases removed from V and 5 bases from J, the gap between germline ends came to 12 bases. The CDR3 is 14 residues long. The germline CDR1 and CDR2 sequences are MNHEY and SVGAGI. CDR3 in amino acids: CASSYRDSSETQYF. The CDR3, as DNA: TGTGCCAGCAGTTACCGGGATAGCTCGGAGACCCAGTACTTC.

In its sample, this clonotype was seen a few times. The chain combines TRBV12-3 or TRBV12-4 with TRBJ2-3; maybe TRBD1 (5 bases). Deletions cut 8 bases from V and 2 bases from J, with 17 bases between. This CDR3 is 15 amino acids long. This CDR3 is CASGPGALPTDTQYF. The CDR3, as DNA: TGTGCCAGCGGCCCTGGGGCTTTACCCACAGATACGCAGTATTTT.

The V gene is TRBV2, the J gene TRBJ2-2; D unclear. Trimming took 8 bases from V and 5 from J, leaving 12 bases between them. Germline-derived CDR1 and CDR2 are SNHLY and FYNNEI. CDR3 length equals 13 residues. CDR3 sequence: CASGYYGTGELFF. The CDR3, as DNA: TGTGCCAGCGGGTACTACGGGACCGGGGAGCTGTTTTTT.

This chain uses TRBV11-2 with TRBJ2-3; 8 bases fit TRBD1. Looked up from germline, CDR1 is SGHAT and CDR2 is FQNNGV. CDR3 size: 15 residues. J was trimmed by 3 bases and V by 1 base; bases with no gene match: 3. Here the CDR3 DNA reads TGTGCCAGCAGCTTAGGGACAGGGTATACAGATACGCAGTATTTT. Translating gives CASSLGTGYTDTQYF.

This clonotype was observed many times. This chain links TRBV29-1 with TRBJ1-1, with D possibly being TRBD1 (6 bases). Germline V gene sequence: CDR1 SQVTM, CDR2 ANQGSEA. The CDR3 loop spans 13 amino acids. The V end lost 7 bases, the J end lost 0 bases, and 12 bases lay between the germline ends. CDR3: CSARTEMNTEAFF. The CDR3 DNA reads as TGCAGCGCGAGGACAGAGATGAACACTGAAGCTTTCTTT.

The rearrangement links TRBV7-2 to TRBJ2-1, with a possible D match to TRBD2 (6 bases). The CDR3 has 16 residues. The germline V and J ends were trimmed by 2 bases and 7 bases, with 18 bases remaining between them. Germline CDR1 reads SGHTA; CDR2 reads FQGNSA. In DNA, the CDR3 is TGTGCCAGCAGCTTAATTCGGGGGATGTTAACGAATGAGCAGTTCTTC. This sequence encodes CASSLIRGMLTNEQFF.

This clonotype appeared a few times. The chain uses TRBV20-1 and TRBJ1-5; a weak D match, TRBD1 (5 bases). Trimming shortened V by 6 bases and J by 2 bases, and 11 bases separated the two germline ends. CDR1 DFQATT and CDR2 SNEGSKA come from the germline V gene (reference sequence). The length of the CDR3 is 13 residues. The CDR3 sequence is CSASGTGNQPQHF. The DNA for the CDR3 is TGCAGTGCGTCTGGGACGGGCAATCAGCCCCAGCATTTT.

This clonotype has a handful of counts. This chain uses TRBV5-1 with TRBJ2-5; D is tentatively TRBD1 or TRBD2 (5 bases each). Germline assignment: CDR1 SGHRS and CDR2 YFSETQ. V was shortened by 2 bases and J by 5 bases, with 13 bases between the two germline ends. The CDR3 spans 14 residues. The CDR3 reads CASSFWDPWETQYF. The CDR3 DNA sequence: TGCGCCAGCAGCTTTTGGGACCCGTGGGAGACCCAGTACTTC.

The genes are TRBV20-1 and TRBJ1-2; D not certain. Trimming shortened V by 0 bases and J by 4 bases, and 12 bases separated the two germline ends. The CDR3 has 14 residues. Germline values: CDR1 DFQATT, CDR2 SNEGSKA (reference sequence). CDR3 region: CSARDIPSAYGYTF. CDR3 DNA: TGCAGTGCTAGAGACATACCCTCCGCCTATGGCTACACCTTC.